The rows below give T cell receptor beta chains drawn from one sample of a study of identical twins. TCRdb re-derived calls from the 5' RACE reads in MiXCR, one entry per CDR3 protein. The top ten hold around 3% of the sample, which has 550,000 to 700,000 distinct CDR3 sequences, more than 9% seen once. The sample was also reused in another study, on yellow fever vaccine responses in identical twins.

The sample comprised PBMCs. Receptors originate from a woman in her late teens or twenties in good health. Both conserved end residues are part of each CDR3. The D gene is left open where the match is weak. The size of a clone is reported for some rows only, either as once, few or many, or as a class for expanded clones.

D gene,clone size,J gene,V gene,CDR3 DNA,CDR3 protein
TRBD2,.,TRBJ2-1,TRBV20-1,TGCAGTGCTCAGTCACCGGGACTAGCGGGGGGCCAGCAGTTCTTC,CSAQSPGLAGGQQFF
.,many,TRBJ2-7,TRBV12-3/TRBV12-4,TGTGCCAGCAGTACGGCGTGGGGGAGCTCCTACGAGCAGTACTTC,CASSTAWGSSYEQYF
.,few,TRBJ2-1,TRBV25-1,TGTGCCAGCAGTGTGGTACAGGAGCAGTTCTTC,CASSVVQEQFF
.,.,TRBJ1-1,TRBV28,TGTGCCACCAGATTCGGGGTCATGAACACTGAAGCTTTCTTT,CATRFGVMNTEAFF
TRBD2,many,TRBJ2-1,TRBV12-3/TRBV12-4,TGTGCCAGCAGTATACGACTAGCGGGAGGGCGCCGTTTTGAGCAGTTCTTC,CASSIRLAGGRRFEQFF
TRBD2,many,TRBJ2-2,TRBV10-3,TGTGCCATCAGGCCCGGGACTAGTGACACCGGGGAGCTGTTTTTT,CAIRPGTSDTGELFF
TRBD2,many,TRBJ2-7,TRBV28,TGTGCCAGCACCCCTCCCGGGACTAGCTTGCACGAGCAGTACTTC,CASTPPGTSLHEQYF
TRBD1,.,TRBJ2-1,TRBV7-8,TGTGCCAGCAGCTCCGGGGACAGGGGATCCTACAATGAGCAGTTCTTC,CASSSGDRGSYNEQFF
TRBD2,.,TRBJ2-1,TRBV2,TGTGCCAGCAGGGTGACTAGCGGGAGGGGTGATGAGCAGTTCTTC,CASRVTSGRGDEQFF
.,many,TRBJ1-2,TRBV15,TGTGCCACCAGCCCGCGGGGGTTGTATGGCTACACCTTC,CATSPRGLYGYTF
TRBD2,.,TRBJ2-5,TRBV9,TGTGCCAGCAGCGCCGAAGGGACTAGTCAAGAGACCCAGTACTTC,CASSAEGTSQETQYF
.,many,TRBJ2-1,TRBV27,TGTGCCAGCAGTTCCCTTTCCTACAATGAGCAGTTCTTC,CASSSLSYNEQFF
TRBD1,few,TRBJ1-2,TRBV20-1,TGCAGTGCTAGAGATCAGGGGGGTCCTTCAAATGGCTACACCTTC,CSARDQGGPSNGYTF
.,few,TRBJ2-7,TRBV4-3,TGCGCCAGCAGCCAAGATGAGGCAGGTCTGGGGTACGAGCAGTACTTC,CASSQDEAGLGYEQYF
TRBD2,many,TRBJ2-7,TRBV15,TGTGCCACCAGCCTAGGACTAGCGGAGGCCTACGAGCAGTACTTC,CATSLGLAEAYEQYF
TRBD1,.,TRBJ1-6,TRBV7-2,TGTGCCAGCAGCCCTCGGACAGGAGTCAATAATTCACCCCTCCACTTT,CASSPRTGVNNSPLHF
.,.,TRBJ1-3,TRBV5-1,TGCGCCAGCAGCTTGGCCGGTCAGAGCTCTGGAAACACCATATATTTT,CASSLAGQSSGNTIYF
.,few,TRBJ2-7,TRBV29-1,TGCAGCGTTGAACTGGACATCCCCTACGAGCAGTACTTC,CSVELDIPYEQYF
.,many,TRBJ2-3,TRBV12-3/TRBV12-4,TGTGCCAGCAGTTTACAGGGTTTGGATACGCAGTATTTT,CASSLQGLDTQYF
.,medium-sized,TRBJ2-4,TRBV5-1,TGCGCCAGCAGCTACCGACAGGGACTAGCCAAAAACATTCAGTACTTC,CASSYRQGLAKNIQYF
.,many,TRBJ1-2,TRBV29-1,TGCAGCGTTGAAGATTACGGGGCCTATGGCTACACCTTC,CSVEDYGAYGYTF
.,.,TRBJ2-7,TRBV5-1,TGCGCCAGCTCTTCTTGGATCAGTTCCTACGAGCAGTACTTC,CASSSWISSYEQYF
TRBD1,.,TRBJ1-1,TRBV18,TGTGCCAGCTCACAGAGACAGGGGGCGCAAAACACTGAAGCTTTCTTT,CASSQRQGAQNTEAFF
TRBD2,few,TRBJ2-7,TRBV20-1,TGCAGTGCCCATAGACTAGCGGGAGGTTACCAGTACTTC,CSAHRLAGGYQYF
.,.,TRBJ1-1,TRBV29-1,TGCAGCGTTGAGGGGCAGGGTGGAGCTTTCTTT,CSVEGQGGAFF
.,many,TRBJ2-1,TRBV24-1,TGTGCCACCAGTGATTTGGCCGGTGAGCAGTTCTTC,CATSDLAGEQFF
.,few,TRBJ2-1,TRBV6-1,TGTGCCAGCACCCACGTCGTAGGCTCCTACAATGAGCAGTTCTTC,CASTHVVGSYNEQFF
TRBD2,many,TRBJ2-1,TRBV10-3,TGTGCCATCAAGCCTGGGACTAGCGGGAGTTCCCAGTTCTTC,CAIKPGTSGSSQFF
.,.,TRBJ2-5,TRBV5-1,TGCGCCAGCAGCTTCACGGGCAGCCAAGAGAGGTTAGAGACCCAGTACTTC,CASSFTGSQERLETQYF
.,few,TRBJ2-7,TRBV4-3,TGCGCCAGCAGCCAACAAGGCGCGGCCCATGACGAGCAGTACTTC,CASSQQGAAHDEQYF
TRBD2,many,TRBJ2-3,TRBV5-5,TGTGCCAGCAGCTTACAGGCGGGAGGGTCCACAGATACGCAGTATTTT,CASSLQAGGSTDTQYF
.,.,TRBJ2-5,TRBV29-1,TGCAGCTCGGGAGACTATATGGAGACCCAGTACTTC,CSSGDYMETQYF
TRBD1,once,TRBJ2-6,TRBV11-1,TGTGCCAGCAGCTTAGACCGGGACAGGGTATCTGGGGCCAACGTCCTGACTTTC,CASSLDRDRVSGANVLTF
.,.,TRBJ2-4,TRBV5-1,TGCGCCAGCAGCTTGGCAGGGGCGCGGACACTAGCCAAAAACATTCAGTACTTC,CASSLAGARTLAKNIQYF
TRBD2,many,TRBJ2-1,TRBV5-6,TGTGCCAGCAGCTCGACTAGCGGGAGGGCCTCCTACAATGAGCAGTTCTTC,CASSSTSGRASYNEQFF
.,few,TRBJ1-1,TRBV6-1,TGTGCCAGCAATAGGGGCGTCAGCACTGAAGCTTTCTTT,CASNRGVSTEAFF